These 16 T cell receptor beta chains came from one sample sequenced in a study of T cell responses to AZD1222 COVID-19 vaccine. Assay used: immunoSEQ multiplex PCR; TCRdb lists only in-frame clones, some missing. The sample consists of 130,000 or so clones, around 90% of them appearing once. The specimen comprised peripheral blood, sampled on day 0 of AZD1222 vaccination. Every receptor here comes from an adult in good health.

The chain has TRBV6-5 and TRBJ2-7, with D possibly matching TRBD2 (5 bases). CDR3 length: 14 amino acids. Germline V gene lookup returns CDR1 MNHEY and CDR2 SVGAGI. V dropped 0 bases and J dropped 4 bases, with 10 bases sitting between them. The CDR3 protein is CASSYSMGVYEQYF. Here the CDR3 DNA reads TGTGCCAGCAGTTACTCGATGGGAGTATACGAGCAGTACTTC.

The CDR3 bases are TGTGCCAGCACATATGGCAGGGGATATGGCTACACCTTC. Translation gives CASTYGRGYGYTF. The gene calls are TRBV27 and TRBJ1-2; possibly TRBD1 for D (6 bases). Trimming cost V 7 bases and J 5 bases, with 14 bases left between them. The CDR3 length is 13 residues. Germline lookup yields CDR1 MNHEY and CDR2 SMNVEV (reference sequence).

The chain is built from TRBV27 and TRBJ1-1; D is unclear. The germline CDR1 and CDR2 sequences are MNHEY and SMNVEV (reference sequence). V was cut by 4 bases and J by 4 bases, with 13 bases left in between. The CDR3 runs 14 residues. CDR3 sequence reads: CASSSPLRLTEAFF. The DNA for the CDR3 is TGTGCCAGCAGTTCTCCCCTCCGCCTCACTGAAGCTTTCTTT.

As concerns this clone: Other DNA sequences of this sample code for an identical CDR3. The gene calls are TRBV5-6 and TRBJ2-1; D is unclear. The V end lost 4 bases, the J end lost 6 bases, and 8 bases lay between the germline ends. The germline gives CDR1 SGHDT, CDR2 YYEEEE. The CDR3 extends over 12 amino acids. CDR3 residues: CASSLTGNEQFF. As DNA, the CDR3 is TGTGCCAGCAGCCTGACTGGCAATGAGCAGTTCTTC.

In DNA form, the CDR3 reads TGTGCCAGCAGCTTAGATAGTCGGTACGAGCAGTACTTC. This translates into CASSLDSRYEQYF. J is TRBJ2-7 and V is TRBV11-2; D unclear. The CDR3 loop spans 13 amino acids. Looked up from germline, CDR1 is SGHAT and CDR2 is FQNNGV. Trimming shortened V by 0 bases and J by 4 bases, and 7 bases separated the two germline ends. The entire variable domain, with the rest obtained from reference TRBV11-2 and TRBJ2-7, is as follows: EAGVAQSPRYKIIEKRQSVAFWCNPISGHATLYWYQQILGQGPKLLIQFQNNGVVDDSQLPKDRFSAERLKGVDSTLKIQPAKLEDSAVYLCASSLDSRYEQYFGPGTRLTVT.

This clone appeared a few times. The genes are TRBV30 and TRBJ1-1, with D possibly being TRBD1 (5 bases). Trimming took off 1 base at V and 2 bases at J, with 17 bases between the two ends. Germline lookup yields CDR1 GTSNPN and CDR2 SVGIG (reference sequence). The CDR3 runs to 16 residues. In DNA form, the CDR3 reads TGTGCCTGGAGTGATTGGGCCCAGGGACTAAACACTGAAGCTTTCTTT. This sequence encodes CAWSDWAQGLNTEAFF. Using reference TRBV30 and TRBJ1-1 for the parts outside the CDR3, the full variable domain is SQTIHQWPATLVQPVGSPLSLECTVEGTSNPNLYWYRQAAGRGLQLLFYSVGIGQISSEVPQNLSASRPQDRQFILSSKKLLLSDSGFYLCAWSDWAQGLNTEAFFGQGTRLTVV.

The CDR3 DNA reads TGTGCCAGCAGCTTAGTAATTGGGGGAACCCAGTACTTC. This sequence encodes CASSLVIGGTQYF. The J gene is TRBJ2-5, the V gene TRBV7-8; D assignment may be TRBD1 or TRBD2 (5 bases each). The CDR3 has 13 amino acids. Germline V gene sequence: CDR1 SGHVS, CDR2 FQNEAQ. V shed 1 base and J shed 8 bases, with 11 bases lying between them.

The chain carries TRBV4-2 and TRBJ1-1; D unresolved. V was shortened by 0 bases and J by 1 base, with 9 bases between the two germline ends. Germline lookup yields CDR1 LGHNA and CDR2 YNFKEQ. The CDR3 spans 15 residues. The CDR3 DNA follows: TGTGCCAGCAGCCAAGACCCTAAAGGGAACACTGAAGCTTTCTTT. Encoded protein: CASSQDPKGNTEAFF.

CDR3 sequence reads: CASSLDQGSSYNSPLHF. In nucleotides, the CDR3 is TGTGCCAGCAGCTTGGATCAGGGGAGCTCCTATAATTCACCCCTCCACTTT. The V and J genes are TRBV5-4 and TRBJ1-6; TRBD1 is a possible D gene (6 bases). Between the trimmed V and J ends, which lost 0 bases and 0 bases, there was a span of 10 bases. CDR1 and CDR2 (germline): SGHNT, YYREEE (reference sequence). The CDR3 consists of 17 residues.

This sequence joins TRBV27 and TRBJ2-7; maybe TRBD1 (5 bases). Germline CDR1 is MNHEY and CDR2 is SMNVEV (reference sequence). Deletions cut 5 bases from V and 3 bases from J, with 11 bases between. The CDR3 runs to 13 residues. CDR3 nucleotide sequence: TGTGCCAGCAGTCCCCTAGACAGCTACGAGCAGTACTTC. It codes for CASSPLDSYEQYF.

The V gene is TRBV4-3, the J gene TRBJ1-6, with TRBD1 matching over 7 bases. The CDR3 loop spans 14 amino acids. V dropped 4 bases and J dropped 7; count of bases not matched to a gene: 4. Germline-derived CDR1 and CDR2 are LGHNA and YSLEER. The CDR3 sequence: CASSREGANSPLHF. Written as DNA, the CDR3 is TGCGCCAGCAGCCGTGAGGGGGCCAATTCACCCCTCCACTTT.

The chain combines TRBV11-2 with TRBJ2-7, with TRBD2 matching 7 bases. The CDR3 has 15 residues. Germline V lookup: CDR1 SGHAT, CDR2 FQNNGV. Trimming cost V 6 bases and J 7 bases; bases outside gene matches: 15. CDR3 DNA sequence: TGTGCCAGCAGACCTTCCGGGACTACGATTCGAGAGCAGTACTTC. Encoded protein: CASRPSGTTIREQYF.

This sequence joins TRBV29-1 and TRBJ1-5; 9 nucleotides agree with TRBD1. The germline V gene encodes CDR1 SQVTM and CDR2 ANQGSEA. The CDR3 loop spans 14 amino acids. V shed 4 bases, J shed 3 bases, and the junction held 4 bases outside the gene matches. The CDR3 loop reads CSVVGQGFNQPQHF. In DNA, the CDR3 is TGCAGCGTTGTGGGACAGGGCTTCAATCAGCCCCAGCATTTT.

CDR3 bases: TGTGCCAGCAGCCCCCTGGGGACAGGGGCTAATCAGCCCCAGCATTTT. This encodes CASSPLGTGANQPQHF. The rearrangement joins TRBV27 to TRBJ1-5; TRBD1 matches at 10 bases. V gave up 6 bases and J gave up 4 bases; unmatched junction bases: 9. The germline gives CDR1 MNHEY, CDR2 SMNVEV (reference sequence). The CDR3 contains 16 residues.

The chain recombines TRBV3-1 (or the pseudogene TRBV3-2) with TRBJ1-1; no reliable D call. In germline, CDR1 is LGHDT, CDR2 YNNKEL (reference sequence). Trimming stripped 1 base from V and 8 bases from J, with 5 bases between. The CDR3 runs to 11 residues. The chain's CDR3 is CASSQGAEAFF. CDR3 in DNA: TGTGCCAGCAGCCAAGGAGCCGAAGCTTTCTTT.

This clone was seen a few times. The chain joins TRBV19 to TRBJ1-1; D gene unclear. Trimming left V 0 bases short and J 1 base short, with 6 bases between. Germline V gives CDR1 LNHDA, CDR2 SQIVND (reference sequence). There are 14 residues in the CDR3. CDR3 loop: CASSIDHRNTEAFF. The CDR3 nucleotides read TGTGCCAGTAGTATAGATCACAGGAACACTGAAGCTTTCTTT.